A selection of T cell receptor beta chains follows, all from one sample in a study of blood T cell repertoires in COVID-19. The protocol was immunoSEQ multiplex PCR, while the TCRdb copy is restricted to in-frame clones and leaves out a portion. This sample yields about 300,000 clones, of which roughly 90% are seen a single time; roughly 2.3% belongs to the top ten. The sequenced sample was peripheral blood. The receptors were gathered from a woman in her thirties with COVID-19, enrolled during active disease. The conserved cysteine and the conserved F or W are not part of the CDR3 here. Fields, in order: clone size, J gene, V gene, CDR3 protein. Clone size is shown for a subset of rows, as once, few, many or a class of expanded clone.

clone size: -
J gene: TRBJ1-4
V gene: TRBV5-1
CDR3 protein: ASSLDYRTPTNEKLF

clone size: -
J gene: TRBJ1-4
V gene: TRBV24-1
CDR3 protein: ATSQGEGEKLF

clone size: -
J gene: TRBJ2-6
V gene: TRBV7-6
CDR3 protein: ASSLGGAGANVLT

clone size: -
J gene: TRBJ1-5
V gene: TRBV28
CDR3 protein: ASSFSSYGQVGTGGLGSNQPQH

clone size: -
J gene: TRBJ1-1
V gene: TRBV27
CDR3 protein: ASRDSGGNTEAF

clone size: -
J gene: TRBJ2-2
V gene: TRBV6-5
CDR3 protein: ASSPGTRAGELF

clone size: once
J gene: TRBJ1-2
V gene: TRBV13
CDR3 protein: ASSLRAGGETNYGYT

clone size: -
J gene: TRBJ1-5
V gene: TRBV28
CDR3 protein: ASIDRIPSNQPQH

clone size: few
J gene: TRBJ2-7
V gene: TRBV10-3
CDR3 protein: AISAGLAGFEQY

clone size: -
J gene: TRBJ1-1
V gene: TRBV27
CDR3 protein: ASSVSENTEAF